A selection of T cell receptor beta chains follows, all from one sample in a study of CD8 T cells in ankylosing spondylitis. TCRdb reprocessed the 5' RACE reads with MiXCR, giving one entry per CDR3 protein. The data contain approximately 260,000 distinct CDR3 sequences, 7.5% to 9% of them singletons. Specimen: blood, either unsorted or a sorted T cell fraction (not recorded which). These receptors were taken from a male donor with ankylosing spondylitis or in good health (not recorded which). Both conserved end residues are part of each CDR3. A D gene is named only where the DNA matches it firmly. For some rows the clone size is stated as once, few or many, or as a class when expanded; others skip it.

>TRBD2|-|TRBV29-1|TRBJ2-1
CSVKRGDTYNEQFF
TGCAGCGTTAAGCGGGGGGATACCTACAATGAGCAGTTCTTC
>TRBD1|many|TRBV12-3/TRBV12-4|TRBJ2-7
CASRPGQGLRQYF
TGTGCCAGCAGGCCGGGACAGGGCTTGCGGCAGTACTTC
>-|few|TRBV5-1|TRBJ2-6
CASSLKLTRNQLFWSANVLTF
TGCGCCAGCAGCCTAAAGTTGACCAGAAACCAATTATTCTGGTCGGCCAACGTCCTGACTTTC
>-|many|TRBV10-3|TRBJ1-1
CAISESAGLNTEAFF
TGTGCCATCAGTGAGTCGGCAGGGTTGAACACTGAAGCTTTCTTT
>TRBD1|many|TRBV12-3/TRBV12-4|TRBJ1-2
CASSLSLRDRGPGYTF
TGTGCCAGCAGTCTAAGTTTAAGGGACAGGGGGCCAGGCTACACCTTC
>TRBD1|many|TRBV19|TRBJ1-2
CASTSLQGARSYGYTF
TGTGCCAGTACCAGTCTACAGGGGGCGAGAAGCTATGGCTACACCTTC
>-|many|TRBV5-1|TRBJ2-7
CASSPTRTYEQYF
TGCGCCAGCAGCCCCACTAGGACCTACGAGCAGTACTTC
>-|many|TRBV6-5|TRBJ2-5
CASSYGAGHQETQYF
TGTGCCAGCAGTTATGGGGCGGGACACCAAGAGACCCAGTACTTC
>-|many|TRBV28|TRBJ2-1
CASSAFRDSTGVQFF
TGTGCCAGCAGTGCATTCCGGGACTCAACAGGCGTGCAGTTCTTC
>-|-|TRBV20-1|TRBJ1-3
CSAQTERGNTIYF
TGCAGTGCCCAGACAGAACGAGGAAACACCATATATTTT
>-|many|TRBV6-1|TRBJ2-7
CASSEVGELDEQYF
TGTGCCAGCAGTGAAGTGGGGGAGCTTGACGAGCAGTACTTC
>-|many|TRBV15|TRBJ2-1
CATSPDSPGSYNEQFF
TGTGCCACCAGCCCTGACTCTCCGGGGTCCTACAATGAGCAGTTCTTC
>-|many|TRBV12-3/TRBV12-4|TRBJ1-1
CASNWRGGTVEAFF
TGTGCCAGCAATTGGAGAGGGGGGACGGTTGAAGCTTTCTTT
>-|few|TRBV5-6|TRBJ2-7
CASSMGTDEQYF
TGTGCCAGCAGCATGGGCACGGACGAGCAGTACTTC
>TRBD1|many|TRBV5-5|TRBJ2-3
CASSLAGTGSTDTQYF
TGTGCCAGCAGCCTAGCCGGGACAGGGAGCACAGATACGCAGTATTTT
>-|many|TRBV7-9|TRBJ1-1
CASSLEPGGRGNTEAFF
TGTGCCAGCAGCTTAGAACCCGGGGGCAGGGGGAACACTGAAGCTTTCTTT
>-|many|TRBV14|TRBJ2-1
CASSLTTASSYNEQFF
TGTGCCAGCAGCCTTACGACAGCGTCATCCTACAATGAGCAGTTCTTC
>-|-|TRBV18|TRBJ1-3
CASSLGPSTGNSGNTIYF
TGTGCCAGCTCACTCGGGCCCTCGACAGGAAACTCTGGAAACACCATATATTTT
>-|many|TRBV20-1|TRBJ1-2
CSARDIGRSYGYTF
TGCAGTGCTAGAGATATTGGGCGATCATATGGCTACACCTTC
>TRBD2|many|TRBV19|TRBJ2-7
CASSIATSGFYEQYF
TGTGCCAGTAGTATTGCCACTAGCGGGTTCTACGAGCAGTACTTC
>TRBD2|-|TRBV5-6|TRBJ2-1
CASSIGLAGWGDEQFF
TGTGCCAGCAGCATCGGACTAGCTGGCTGGGGGGATGAGCAGTTCTTC
>-|-|TRBV7-2|TRBJ1-2
CASSLDGREYGYTF
TGTGCCAGCAGCTTAGATGGGAGGGAATATGGCTACACCTTC
>-|-|TRBV3-1|TRBJ2-1
CASSSDSSRGNEQFF
TGTGCCAGCAGCTCGGACTCCTCAAGGGGCAATGAGCAGTTCTTC
>TRBD1|many|TRBV20-1|TRBJ1-2
CSASLQGEGYTF
TGCAGTGCTAGCTTACAGGGGGAGGGCTACACCTTC
>-|-|TRBV18|TRBJ1-6
CASSPIVDSPLHF
TGTGCCAGCTCACCTATTGTAGATTCACCCCTCCACTTT
>-|many|TRBV6-1|TRBJ1-1
CASSGVAGTGEAFF
TGTGCCAGCAGTGGAGTCGCAGGGACGGGAGAAGCTTTCTTT
>-|few|TRBV20-1|TRBJ1-5
CSARVGNSNQPQHF
TGCAGTGCTAGAGTTGGAAATAGCAATCAGCCCCAGCATTTT
>-|few|TRBV20-1|TRBJ2-1
CSASIQGLYNEQFF
TGCAGTGCTAGTATACAGGGTCTATACAATGAGCAGTTCTTC
>-|-|TRBV18|TRBJ1-1
CASSPRSVGLNTEAFF
TGTGCCAGCTCACCACGTTCAGTAGGGCTGAACACTGAAGCTTTCTTT
>-|many|TRBV19|TRBJ1-6
CASSSEQGRPGHF
TGTGCCAGTAGTAGCGAGCAAGGTCGACCCGGCCACTTT
>TRBD2|-|TRBV11-2|TRBJ2-3
CASSSAVASGGSDTHDTQYF
TGTGCCAGCAGCTCCGCCGTGGCTAGCGGGGGGTCCGACACCCACGATACGCAGTATTTT
>-|many|TRBV11-3|TRBJ2-7
CASSLTPTSYEQYF
TGTGCCAGCAGCTTAACCCCGACCTCCTACGAGCAGTACTTC
>TRBD2|many|TRBV20-1|TRBJ2-1
CSARSSGGYNEQFF
TGCAGTGCTAGGTCTAGCGGGGGATACAATGAGCAGTTCTTC
>TRBD2|-|TRBV6-2/TRBV6-3|TRBJ2-5
CASTITSGLQETQYF
TGTGCCAGCACTATAACTAGCGGGCTACAAGAGACCCAGTACTTC
>-|many|TRBV5-1|TRBJ1-2
CASSDQGPNYGYTF
TGCGCCAGCAGCGACCAGGGACCTAACTATGGCTACACCTTC
>-|many|TRBV5-1|TRBJ1-5
CASSLVPTGGNQPQHF
TGCGCCAGCAGCTTGGTGCCAACCGGGGGCAATCAGCCCCAGCATTTT
>TRBD1|many|TRBV6-5|TRBJ1-5
CASSYRTGVSNQPQHF
TGTGCCAGCAGTTACCGAACAGGGGTGAGTAATCAGCCCCAGCATTTT
>TRBD2|many|TRBV5-1|TRBJ2-5
CASSLEPSGVQETQYF
TGCGCCAGCAGCTTGGAGCCTAGCGGGGTCCAAGAGACCCAGTACTTC
>-|few|TRBV10-3|TRBJ2-7
CAISGGDWTYEQYF
TGTGCCATCAGTGGAGGGGACTGGACCTACGAGCAGTACTTC
>-|few|TRBV7-3|TRBJ1-1
CASSSGTLGTEAFF
TGTGCCAGCAGCTCCGGGACACTGGGCACTGAAGCTTTCTTT
>-|many|TRBV12-3/TRBV12-4|TRBJ1-5
CATSADSSSSNQPQHF
TGTGCCACTTCCGCGGACTCTTCGTCAAGCAATCAGCCCCAGCATTTT
>TRBD1|many|TRBV7-7|TRBJ1-4
CASSPGQGRNEKLFF
TGTGCTAGCAGCCCCGGACAGGGAAGAAATGAAAAACTGTTTTTT
>-|few|TRBV5-1|TRBJ1-2
CASSAEGGSALGYTF
TGCGCCAGCAGCGCCGAGGGGGGTAGCGCATTAGGCTACACCTTC
>-|many|TRBV5-1|TRBJ1-4
CASSRPSGSTNEKLFF
TGCGCCAGCAGCCGCCCCTCAGGGTCAACTAATGAAAAACTGTTTTTT
>-|few|TRBV20-1|TRBJ1-6
CSAREGTTDSPLHF
TGCAGTGCTAGAGAAGGGACAACAGATTCACCCCTCCACTTT
>-|many|TRBV5-1|TRBJ1-5
CASSAGSGIPNQPQHF
TGCGCCAGCAGCGCTGGGTCCGGGATACCCAATCAGCCCCAGCATTTT
>-|many|TRBV19|TRBJ1-5
CASSIGVGRSSNQPQHF
TGTGCCAGTAGTATAGGGGTGGGACGGAGTAGCAATCAGCCCCAGCATTTT
>-|many|TRBV29-1|TRBJ1-1
CSVEDNLNTEAFF
TGCAGCGTTGAAGATAACCTTAACACTGAAGCTTTCTTT
>-|many|TRBV5-1|TRBJ2-2
CASSLVRSSTGELFF
TGCGCCAGCAGCTTGGTACGGTCGAGCACCGGGGAGCTGTTTTTT
>-|many|TRBV7-2|TRBJ2-5
CASSLEEGALQETQYF
TGTGCCAGCAGCTTAGAGGAGGGGGCCTTACAAGAGACCCAGTACTTC
>TRBD1|many|TRBV4-3|TRBJ2-1
CASSQLGTGGYNEQFF
TGCGCCAGCAGCCAACTTGGGACAGGGGGGTACAATGAGCAGTTCTTC
>TRBD1|few|TRBV5-1|TRBJ1-2
CASSSDRGQGYTF
TGCGCCAGCAGCTCCGACAGGGGGCAGGGCTACACCTTC
>-|many|TRBV6-2/TRBV6-3|TRBJ2-7
CASSYSLLSSYEQYF
TGTGCCAGCAGTTATTCGCTACTGAGCTCCTACGAGCAGTACTTC
>TRBD1|-|TRBV28|TRBJ2-4
CATDRGGSIQYF
TGTGCCACGGACAGGGGGGGAAGCATTCAGTACTTC